The source of this TCR beta chain is a study of radiotherapy plus CTLA-4 blockade in lung cancer. Turning to the study itself: Disease control was seen in 31% of patients, objective responses in approximately 20%.

The CDR3 sequence is 15 residues long. The J segment lost 5 bases and the V segment lost 8 bases, leaving 12 bases of the junction unmatched. Germline V gives CDR1 LNHDA, CDR2 SQIVND (reference sequence). Only in-frame clones appear in the TCRdb table, and some are missing; sequencing was by immunoSEQ multiplex PCR. The data contain around 85,000 clones, about 86% of them singletons. As concerns this clone: The target antigen is unknown.

General study results and limits: According to reports, early shifts in blood T cell clones, alongside interferon-beta, forecast response most accurately. Tumor-origin TCR clones grew in blood after radiotherapy plus ipilimumab.

Receiving focal radiation plus CTLA-4 blockade with ipilimumab were patients who had chemo-refractory metastatic non-small-cell lung cancer. The source of this sequence is a human donor with non-small cell lung cancer who had a partial response to radiotherapy plus ipilimumab. The chain couples TRBV19 to TRBJ2-5; 9 bases align to TRBD2. The source material was peripheral blood, sampled from a patient treated with radiotherapy plus ipilimumab. The CDR3 protein is CASCSVSGSRETQYF. The CDR3 DNA follows: TGTGCCAGTTGTAGTGTTAGCGGGAGTCGGGAGACCCAGTACTTC. The full variable domain, with the rest looked up from reference TRBV19 and TRBJ2-5, is DGGITQSPKYLFRKEGQNVTLSCEQNLNHDAMYWYRQDPGQGLRLIYYSQIVNDFQKGDIAEGYSVSREKKESFPLTVTSAQKNPTAFYLCASCSVSGSRETQYFGPGTRLLVL.